Below, one T cell receptor (beta chain) is given with its context. The antigen is undetermined. CDR3 size: 16 residues. Germline V lookup: CDR1 LNHDA, CDR2 SQIVND (reference sequence). The ends lost 4 bases at V and 7 bases at J; junction bases unmatched: 11. This entry comes from a study of long-term antiretroviral therapy in people with HIV. The study, taken as a whole, reports: With ART, diversity went up but was still lower than in transplant donor controls.

A v3.0 immunoSEQ assay was performed at survey level. Assay: immunoSEQ multiplex PCR; the TCRdb copy retains only in-frame clones and omits some. The data contain about 36,000 clones, more than 65% of them singletons. This sequence was found in a young man with HIV. The material was unsorted PBMCs, obtained 0.6 years after starting antiretroviral therapy. The V and J genes are TRBV19 and TRBJ2-7; 12 bases agree with TRBD2. CDR3 loop: CASSTTSGSTSGEQYF. The CDR3 DNA is TGTGCCAGTAGTACGACTAGCGGGAGTACCTCGGGGGAGCAGTACTTC.